This T cell receptor beta chain was identified during a study of cytomegalovirus exposure and HLA in healthy donors. Background on the study: Later, an analysis reported that the roughly 120 validation repertoires had used the same platform as the 666 first-cohort repertoires.

To note about this clone: What it binds is unknown.

Study-wide findings and caveats: It was reportedly the case that the classifier diagnosed cytomegalovirus status with high specificity and sensitivity. A list of 150 to 200 TCR beta chains associated with cytomegalovirus was given.

TCRdb's table, derived via immunoSEQ multiplex PCR, lists solely in-frame clones and lacks some. The sample has roughly 300,000 clones; roughly nine tenths are singletons. V lost 2 bases and J lost 14, with 21 bases in between. The length of the CDR3 is 14 residues. Germline V gene lookup returns CDR1 MNHEY and CDR2 SMNVEV (reference sequence). Donors were drawn from the approximately 110-subject validation cohort, separate from the approximately 680-subject first cohort. This chain joins TRBV27 and TRBJ1-2, with D possibly matching TRBD1 (6 bases). The sequence came from a woman in her twenties or thirties in good health and CMV-seropositive. Sequenced material: PBMCs. CDR3 DNA: TGTGCCAGCAGTTTAGGGGGGCACCAGGAAGATTTGACCTTC. The encoded protein is CASSLGGHQEDLTF.